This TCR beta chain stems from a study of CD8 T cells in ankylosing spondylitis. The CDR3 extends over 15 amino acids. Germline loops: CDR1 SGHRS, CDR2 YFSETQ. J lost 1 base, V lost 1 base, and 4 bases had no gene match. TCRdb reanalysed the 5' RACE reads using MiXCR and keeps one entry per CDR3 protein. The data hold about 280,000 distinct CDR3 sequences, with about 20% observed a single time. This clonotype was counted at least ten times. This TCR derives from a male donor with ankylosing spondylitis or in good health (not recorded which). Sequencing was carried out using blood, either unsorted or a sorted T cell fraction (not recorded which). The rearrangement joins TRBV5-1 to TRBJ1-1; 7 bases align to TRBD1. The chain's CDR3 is CASSLIRTGNTEAFF. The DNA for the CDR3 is TGCGCCAGCAGCTTGATCCGGACAGGGAACACTGAAGCTTTCTTT.